This record looks at one T cell receptor (beta chain) sequence and its context. The antigen remains unidentified. The data stem from a study of human T cells and chemical hapten exposure. TCRdb fed the RACE reads into MiXCR, producing one record per CDR3 protein. The sample lists about 58,000 distinct CDR3 sequences; around 12% were seen once. The time point was: patch test 3, about 24 weeks after DPC sensitization. The treatment: therapeutic diphenylcyclopropenone sensitization with weekly scalp DPC. Each donor was an alopecia patient between 18 and 70 years of age who qualified for DPC. Trimming shortened V by 6 bases and J by 0 bases, and 15 bases separated the two germline ends. The CDR3 length is 15 residues. The V gene's germline CDR1 is SNHLY and CDR2 FYNNEI. Study-level results: PT1 expanded TCR numbers rose with patch test score.

The sequence was obtained from a man younger than 45 with alopecia areata. Some clones in this sample may be carry-over from other donors' samples. This chain connects TRBV2 to TRBJ2-7, with a possible D match to TRBD2 (6 bases). Specimen: whole blood, collected in connection with sensitization to the hapten diphenylcyclopropenone (DPC). The CDR3 sequence is CASSGGAPSSYEQYF. CDR3 DNA sequence: TGTGCCAGCAGCGGAGGGGCGCCAAGCTCCTACGAGCAGTACTTC.